Below, 2 T cell receptor beta chains from the same sample are listed, as sequenced in a study of human T cells and chemical hapten exposure. The time point: pre-sensitization, week 0. As to treatment: therapeutic diphenylcyclopropenone sensitization with weekly scalp DPC. TCRdb re-called the RACE reads through MiXCR, storing one row per CDR3 protein. The table has around 380,000 distinct CDR3 sequences, around 5% seen once. Sequencing was performed on whole blood, taken in connection with sensitization to the hapten diphenylcyclopropenone (DPC). The receptors were sampled from a woman in her late teens or twenties with alopecia areata. Some clones in this sample may be carry-over from other donors' samples.

This clonotype showed up many times. This chain uses TRBV6-2 or TRBV6-3 with TRBJ2-2; D is unclear. Germline V lookup: CDR1 MNHEY, CDR2 SVGEGT. The CDR3 spans 11 residues. Trimming pared 7 bases from V and 9 bases from J, leaving 9 bases between. The CDR3 region is CASTSLRELFF. CDR3 sequence (DNA): TGTGCCAGCACCTCACTAAGGGAGCTGTTTTTT.

The chain uses TRBV4-3 and TRBJ2-2, with 10 bases matching TRBD2. CDR1 LGHNA and CDR2 YSLEER come from the germline V gene. This CDR3 is built from 16 residues. Unmatched junction bases numbered 1, after V lost 3 bases and J lost 0 bases. CDR3 loop: CASSHLAGANTGELFF. In nucleotides, the CDR3 is TGCGCCAGCAGCCACCTAGCGGGGGCGAACACCGGGGAGCTGTTTTTT.